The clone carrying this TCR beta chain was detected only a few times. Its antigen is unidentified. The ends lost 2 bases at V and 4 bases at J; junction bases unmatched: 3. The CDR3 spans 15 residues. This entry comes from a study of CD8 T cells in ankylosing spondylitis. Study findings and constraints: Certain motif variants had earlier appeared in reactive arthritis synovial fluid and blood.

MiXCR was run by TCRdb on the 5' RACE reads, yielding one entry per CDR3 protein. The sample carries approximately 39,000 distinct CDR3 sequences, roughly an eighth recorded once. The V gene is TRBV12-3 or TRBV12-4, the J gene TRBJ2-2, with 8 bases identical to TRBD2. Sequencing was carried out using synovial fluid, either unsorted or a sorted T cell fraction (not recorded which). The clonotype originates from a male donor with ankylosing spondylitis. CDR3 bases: TGTGCCAGCAGTTTACGGCTAGCGGGCACCGGGGAGCTGTTTTTT. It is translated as CASSLRLAGTGELFF.